This T cell receptor beta chain derives from a study of blood T cell repertoires in COVID-19 (dated by TCRdb to the early 2020s). Describing the broader study: Samples from collaborators originated in the United States, Italy and Spain and spanned both the acute and convalescent phases of COVID-19. The prospective study material was composed of cDNA or gDNA derived from T cells, B-cell-depleted T cells, or PBMCs. Subjects who had been exposed to COVID-19, were actively infected with it, or had recovered from it provided the deeply sampled blood TCRbeta repertoires that made up the dataset. A freely available public database, intended as a resource for researchers studying the immune response to SARS-CoV-2, is where the repertoires were released. The samples were drawn from the first 160 participants of the ongoing ImmuneRACE study and from roughly 1,300 subjects provided by 6 global collaborators. Nearly every sample came with metadata listing a de-identified subject ID, COVID-19 status, age in years and sex. Where HLA class I and class II types were available, the types were taken from metadata supplied by the sample provider, not from assay-based typing.

Collaborating institutions collected whole blood in K2EDTA tubes following their own protocols. For TCRbeta analysis, collaborators shipped samples in one of three forms: frozen whole blood, isolated PBMCs, or DNA extracted from either of those sample types. CDR1 and CDR2 (ENHRY, SYGVKD) derive from the germline V gene. V was cut back by 2 bases and J by 10 bases, leaving a gap of 11 bases between them. Including cysteine and phenylalanine, the CDR3 has 12 amino acids. The only DNA kept is the CDR3, 36 bases in frame from the first base. Comment on this clone: This clone's antigen is unknown. Per-base qualities were not stored, and no clone one base away is much larger.

Broader findings and caveats from the paper: The amount of clinical and demographic metadata varied by source and participant and was provided uncurated.

TCRbeta CDR3 regions were amplified from genomic DNA using the immunoSEQ Assay, a bias-controlled multiplex PCR. The original pipeline was this. The number of nucleated cells in each sample was estimated by amplification of reference gene primers within the assay. Sequence reads were collapsed and filtered to measure the absolute abundance of every unique TCRbeta CDR3 rearrangement. For each sample, productive Simpson clonality was calculated by taking the square root of Simpson's diversity index across productive rearrangements. Entries here come from immuneACCESS through TCRdb and include only in-frame sequences with V and J called. Some clones fail to appear in such tables; in the studies checked, an unresolved V gene covers under half of the shortfall, and the cause of the remainder is unknown. D and trimming come from the DNA, and the V and J calls and clone size come from that table. Counted in this sample were about 200,000 clones; about 88% of them appeared once. The ten largest clonotypes hold roughly 6% of the sample.

The chain is made from TRBV10-3 and TRBJ1-1; TRBD1 is a weak D gene call, 6 bases matching. The receptor was isolated from a man aged 35 to 55 with active or convalescent COVID-19. The sequenced material came from peripheral blood. The bases read TGTGCCATCAGTGAGCCAGGGGAGGGAGCTTTCTTT. Protein translation: CAISEPGEGAFF.